The 5 T cell receptor beta chains reported below all come from one sample, sequenced in a study of graft-versus-host responses after intestinal transplantation. These receptors are not linked to any known antigen. Data came from immunoSEQ multiplex PCR; TCRdb stores just in-frame clones and leaves some out. Among 85,000 to 130,000 clones listed, roughly 87% were seen once. This specimen consisted of unstimulated CD4+ T cells sorted from spleen or lymph node cells, obtained before intestinal transplant. The receptors originated from a human donor who received an intestinal transplant.

This clone was found a few times. The junction differs from germline at one of its ends, possibly a read error. J is TRBJ1-2 and V is TRBV7-2; TRBD1 matches at 11 bases. The CDR3 consists of 13 residues. Germline lookup yields CDR1 SGHTA and CDR2 FQGNSA. The CDR3: CASSLVGDRGSLF. DNA of the CDR3: TGTGCCAGCAGCTTGGTCGGGGACAGGGGGAGTCTTTTC. Filled out from reference TRBV7-2 and TRBJ1-2, the complete variable domain reads GAGVSQSPSNKVTEKGKDVELRCDPISGHTALYWYRQSLGQGLEFLIYFQGNSAPDKSGLPSDRFSAERTGGSVSTLTIQRTQQEDSAVYLCASSLVGDRGSLFGSGTRLTVV.

This chain links TRBV19 with TRBJ2-7; 8 bases match TRBD2. Germline CDR1 is LNHDA and CDR2 is SQIVND (reference sequence). V was clipped by 9 bases and J by 0 bases; unmatched bases: 7. The CDR3 is 14 amino acids. The CDR3 reads CASENSGASYEQYF. DNA of the CDR3: TGTGCCAGCGAAAATAGCGGGGCCTCCTACGAGCAGTACTTC.

The rearrangement joins TRBV5-1 to TRBJ2-5; the D gene could be TRBD1 or TRBD2 (5 bases each). The germline V and J ends were trimmed by 3 bases and 0 bases, with 12 bases remaining between them. The CDR3 totals 15 residues. The germline V gene encodes CDR1 SGHRS and CDR2 YFSETQ. CDR3 coding DNA: TGCGCCAGCAGCTCGGGGACCGTGTACCAAGAGACCCAGTACTTC. Amino acid sequence: CASSSGTVYQETQYF. Supplemented by reference TRBV5-1 and TRBJ2-5, the full variable domain reads KAGVTQTPRYLIKTRGQQVTLSCSPISGHRSVSWYQQTPGQGLQFLFEYFSETQRNKGNFPGRFSGRQFSNSRSEMNVSTLELGDSALYLCASSSGTVYQETQYFGPGTRLLVL.

This chain uses TRBV7-6 with TRBJ2-3, with 12 bases that match TRBD2. The CDR3 length is 16 residues. With 1 base clipped from V and 4 bases from J, the junction kept 3 bases outside the gene matches. Germline CDR1 and CDR2: SGHVS and FNYEAQ. In DNA, the CDR3 is TGTGCCAGCAGCTTAGGAGGACTAGCGGGATCAGATACGCAGTATTTT. Translating gives CASSLGGLAGSDTQYF.

In its sample, this clone was seen once. V gene TRBV10-1 combines with J gene TRBJ2-7, with a possible D match to TRBD2 (6 bases). The germline V and J ends were trimmed by 11 bases and 4 bases, with 27 bases remaining between them. This CDR3 has 16 residues. Germline CDR1 is WNHNN and CDR2 is SYGVQD (reference sequence). The CDR3 DNA follows: TGCGCCCCCTCAGGAGGGTGTTTGTGGGAGTTGTACGAGCAGTACTTC. It translates to CAPSGGCLWELYEQYF.